Below, 20 T cell receptor beta chains from the same sample are listed, as sequenced in a study of blood T cell repertoires in COVID-19. Generated by immunoSEQ multiplex PCR, the TCRdb table keeps only in-frame clones and is missing some. The repertoire consists of approximately 140,000 clones, with about 88% occurring once and the leading ten covering 2% to 2.5%. The sample taken for sequencing was PBMCs or T cells enriched from blood (not recorded which). Source of these receptors: a man between 35 and 55 years old with acute COVID-19.

Only one count was recorded for this clone. V gene TRBV10-3 combines with J gene TRBJ1-4; tentatively, D is TRBD1 (5 bases). The V end lost 10 bases, the J end lost 0 bases, and 12 bases lay between the germline ends. The CDR3 consists of 14 residues. Germline CDR1 reads ENHRY; CDR2 reads SYGVKD. The CDR3 DNA is TGTGCCACCCTATCGGGGGCAACTAATGAAAAACTGTTTTTT. This encodes CATLSGATNEKLFF.

The rearrangement joins TRBV13 to TRBJ2-7; unclear D gene. Looked up from germline, CDR1 is PRHDT and CDR2 is FYEKMQ (reference sequence). The CDR3 loop spans 15 amino acids. V lost 1 base, J lost 2 bases, and 12 bases lay in between. DNA of the CDR3: TGTGCCAGCAGCTTAGTTGGTGATGCAGCCTACGAGCAGTACTTC. This sequence encodes CASSLVGDAAYEQYF.

This rearrangement joins TRBV3-1 (or the pseudogene TRBV3-2) to TRBJ2-7, with D possibly being TRBD2 (5 bases). V dropped 1 base and J dropped 2 bases, with 12 bases sitting between them. Germline assignment: CDR1 LGHDT and CDR2 YNNKEL (reference sequence). There are 15 residues in the CDR3. The CDR3 region has the DNA TGTGCCAGCAGCCAAGCTCCAGCGGAGGCCTACGAGCAGTACTTC. Protein: CASSQAPAEAYEQYF.

CDR3 region: CASSRRLANTGELFF. In DNA, the CDR3 is TGTGCCAGCAGCCGAAGACTAGCGAACACCGGGGAGCTGTTTTTT. The genes are TRBV3-1 (or the pseudogene TRBV3-2) and TRBJ2-2; D might be TRBD2 (6 bases). CDR3 size: 15 residues. CDR1 and CDR2 (germline): LGHDT, YNNKEL (reference sequence). With 4 bases removed from V and 0 bases from J, the gap between germline ends came to 9 bases.

This clone has just one count. The J gene is TRBJ2-7, the V gene TRBV28, with a tentative D call TRBD1 (5 bases). Trimming cost V 3 bases and J 2 bases, with 8 bases left between them. There are 13 residues in the CDR3. The germline V gene encodes CDR1 MDHEN and CDR2 SYDVKM. In nucleotides, the CDR3 is TGTGCCAGCAGTTTGGACACCCCCTACGAGCAGTACTTC. Encoded protein: CASSLDTPYEQYF.

The chain links TRBV7-3 to TRBJ1-5; no clear D. Trimming removed 3 bases at V and 6 bases at J, with 9 bases between. CDR3 length: 13 residues. Germline lookup yields CDR1 SGHTA and CDR2 FQGTGA. The CDR3, as DNA: TGTGCCAGCAGCTTTCCCCCCAGTCAGCCCCAGCATTTT. This encodes CASSFPPSQPQHF.

This sequence joins TRBV2 and TRBJ1-1, with D unclear. CDR1 and CDR2 (germline): SNHLY, FYNNEI. The CDR3 contains 13 residues. V was pared by 7 bases and J by 2 bases, with 11 bases between. CDR3 bases: TGTGCCAGCAAACAGTTCATAAACACTGAAGCTTTCTTT. It translates to CASKQFINTEAFF.

There are a few counts of this clone. The V call is TRBV28, the J call TRBJ1-4; TRBD1 might be the D (5 bases). Germline CDR1 MDHEN, CDR2 SYDVKM. The CDR3 runs 14 residues. Trimming cost V 7 bases and J 5 bases, with 14 bases left between them. The CDR3 protein is CASTTDSLNEKLFF. In nucleotides, the CDR3 is TGTGCCAGCACCACCGACAGTCTCAATGAAAAACTGTTTTTT. Full variable domain (rest looked up from reference TRBV28 and TRBJ1-4): DVKVTQSSRYLVKRTGEKVFLECVQDMDHENMFWYRQDPGLGLRLIYFSYDVKMKEKGDIPEGYSVSREKKERFSLILESASTNQTSMYLCASTTDSLNEKLFFGSGTQLSVL.

In regard to this clone: The sample has other DNA sequences that encode this CDR3 too. This chain uses TRBV7-3 with TRBJ2-5; 7 positions match TRBD2. CDR1 is SGHTA and CDR2 is FQGTGA in the germline V gene. The CDR3 totals 13 residues. Unmatched junction bases numbered 3, after V lost 3 bases and J lost 5 bases. The CDR3 is CASSFGGGETQYF. The DNA for the CDR3 is TGTGCCAGCAGCTTTGGGGGAGGGGAGACCCAGTACTTC. Full variable domain (missing parts from reference TRBV7-3 and TRBJ2-5): GAGVSQTPSNKVTEKGKYVELRCDPISGHTALYWYRQSLGQGPEFLIYFQGTGAADDSGLPNDRFFAVRPEGSVSTLKIQRTERGDSAVYLCASSFGGGETQYFGPGTRLLVL.

The rearrangement joins TRBV6-5 to TRBJ1-3; maybe TRBD1 (5 bases). Germline CDR1 MNHEY, CDR2 SVGAGI. V was pared by 7 bases and J by 2 bases, with 9 bases between. The length of the CDR3 is 13 residues. CDR3 amino acids: CASTTATGNTIYF. As DNA, the CDR3 is TGTGCCAGCACGACAGCAACTGGAAACACCATATATTTT.

The J gene is TRBJ2-2, the V gene TRBV5-1; a weak D match, TRBD2 (5 bases). With 0 bases removed from V and 1 base from J, the gap between germline ends came to 10 bases. The CDR3 runs 16 residues. Per the germline V gene, CDR1 is SGHRS and CDR2 is YFSETQ. The CDR3 bases are TGCGCCAGCAGCTTGGCCAGCGGAGTGAACACCGGGGAGCTGTTTTTT. The encoded protein is CASSLASGVNTGELFF.

This sequence joins TRBV7-9 and TRBJ1-6, with TRBD1 identical over 9 bases. J was trimmed by 0 bases and V by 5 bases; bases with no gene match: 5. Germline lookup yields CDR1 SEHNR and CDR2 FQNEAQ (reference sequence). This CDR3 is built from 17 residues. This chain's CDR3 is CASSPGTGSSYNSPLHF. In nucleotides, the CDR3 is TGTGCCAGCAGCCCCGGGACAGGGAGCTCCTATAATTCACCCCTCCACTTT. The full variable domain, in which reference TRBV7-9 and TRBJ1-6 provide the parts outside the CDR3, is DTGVSQNPRHKITKRGQNVTFRCDPISEHNRLYWYRQTLGQGPEFLTYFQNEAQLEKSRLLSDRFSAERPKGSFSTLEIQRTEQGDSAMYLCASSPGTGSSYNSPLHFGNGTRLTVT.

This chain joins TRBV28 and TRBJ1-3; TRBD1 aligns across 8 bases. V was pared by 4 bases and J by 7 bases, with 9 bases of the junction left unmatched. There are 15 residues in the CDR3. Germline-derived CDR1 and CDR2 are MDHEN and SYDVKM. CDR3 bases: TGTGCCAGCAGTTCGGACAGGGAGTCGACGAACACCATATATTTT. Translated, it gives CASSSDRESTNTIYF.

This sequence joins TRBV5-1 and TRBJ1-1; 9 nucleotides line up with TRBD1. Germline CDR1 is SGHRS and CDR2 is YFSETQ. The CDR3 extends over 15 amino acids. V dropped 4 bases and J dropped 3; count of bases not matched to a gene: 7. CDR3: CASSPGTGRDTEAFF. CDR3 DNA: TGCGCCAGCAGCCCGGGGACAGGGAGAGACACTGAAGCTTTCTTT.

The chain couples TRBV2 to TRBJ2-5; a possible D gene is TRBD2 (7 bases). Trimming pared 6 bases from V and 5 bases from J, leaving 16 bases between. The V gene's germline CDR1 is SNHLY and CDR2 FYNNEI. CDR3 length: 14 residues. The CDR3 DNA follows: TGTGCCAGCAGGGGGGGGCTAGCCAGCGAGACCCAGTACTTC. Translating gives CASRGGLASETQYF.

This sequence joins TRBV24-1 and TRBJ1-4; D is ambiguous. Germline CDR1 and CDR2: KGHDR and SFDVKD. This CDR3 region has 18 residues. V lost 1 base and J 0 bases, leaving 14 bases between the germline ends. CDR3 bases: TGTGCCACCAGTGATTTAAGGTGGCAGGCCGCAACTAATGAAAAACTGTTTTTT. Its protein is CATSDLRWQAATNEKLFF.

In DNA form, the CDR3 reads TGTGCCAGTAGTATAGTGGGAGGGACAGGGGACGAGCAGTACTTC. It yields the protein CASSIVGGTGDEQYF. The J gene is TRBJ2-7, the V gene TRBV19; TRBD1 aligns across 10 bases. With 1 base clipped from V and 5 bases from J, the junction kept 5 bases outside the gene matches. Germline V gene sequence: CDR1 LNHDA, CDR2 SQIVND (reference sequence). This CDR3 has 15 residues.

This clone was counted a single time. The chain recombines TRBV11-3 with TRBJ2-4; possible D gene TRBD1, 6 bases. The V gene's germline CDR1 is SGHNT and CDR2 YENEEA. This CDR3 comprises 14 residues. V lost 1 base and J lost 8, with 12 bases in between. In nucleotides, the CDR3 is TGTGCCAGCAGCTTAGGTGGGGGCGAGGACATTCAGTACTTC. It encodes CASSLGGGEDIQYF.

A remark on this clone: Other DNA sequences in the same sample also yield this CDR3. The rearrangement uses TRBV19 and TRBJ2-7; the match to TRBD2 covers 9 bases. This CDR3 is built from 15 residues. The J segment lost 0 bases and the V segment lost 5 bases, leaving 5 bases of the junction unmatched. Per the germline V gene, CDR1 is LNHDA and CDR2 is SQIVND (reference sequence). This CDR3 reads CASSPLAGDSYEQYF. The CDR3, as DNA: TGTGCCAGTAGTCCTTTAGCGGGGGACTCCTACGAGCAGTACTTC.

The chain is built from TRBV24-1 and TRBJ2-5; 12 bases match TRBD2. CDR1 and CDR2 from the germline V gene are KGHDR and SFDVKD. The CDR3 has 13 residues. V was pared by 6 bases and J by 5 bases, with 0 bases of the junction left unmatched. Here the CDR3 reads CATSLAGGETQYF. Written as DNA, the CDR3 is TGTGCCACCAGTCTAGCGGGGGGGGAGACCCAGTACTTC.